The TCR beta chain described here comes from a study of T-cell reconstitution after alpha-beta-depleted transplantation in children. Germline lookup yields CDR1 MNHEY and CDR2 SVGAGI. The CDR3 length is 14 residues. Trimming removed 4 bases at V and 5 bases at J, with 12 bases between. Preparation of the TCRbeta library was carried out with unique molecular identifiers. A single record per CDR3 protein comes from TCRdb applying MiXCR to the PCR reads. The sample lists 400,000 to 450,000 distinct CDR3 sequences, roughly 44% seen once, with under 35% in the top ten. This TCR came from a girl aged 2 to 10 with aplastic anemia, due to receive a stem cell transplant. This sequence joins TRBV6-5 and TRBJ2-1, with D perhaps TRBD2 (5 bases). The source material was PBMCs, sampled before TCRalphabeta/CD19-depleted stem cell transplant. This CDR3 is CASSSPRGNNEQFF. CDR3 DNA sequence: TGTGCCAGCAGTTCGCCACGGGGAAACAATGAGCAGTTCTTC.